This TCR beta chain was sequenced during a study of blood T cell repertoires in COVID-19. Study at large: Symptom resolution, clearance, or two negative PCRs marked donors in Cohort 3 as recovered. T cells, B-cell-depleted T cells, or PBMCs supplied cDNA or gDNA.

With 0 bases removed from V and 4 bases from J, the gap between germline ends came to 12 bases. Germline values: CDR1 SGHRS, CDR2 YFSETQ. The CDR3 sequence is 15 residues long. Original processing methods: Amplification of reference gene primers provided the estimated nucleated cell counts. Sequencing was performed with immunoSEQ multiplex PCR; in TCRdb, only in-frame clones are kept and a portion is missing. The DNA gave D and trimming, while V, J and clone size come from that table. Here the sample spans about 230,000 clones, less than 90% being singletons. This receptor was taken from a woman between 45 and 60 years old in a cohort exposed to, infected with or recovered from COVID-19 (not recorded which). The V gene is TRBV5-1, the J gene TRBJ2-3; D gene ambiguous. The source material was PBMCs or T cells enriched from blood (not recorded which). As DNA, the CDR3 is TGCGCCAGCAGCTTGGCGCAGGTGGTCTCAGATACGCAGTATTTT. Protein product: CASSLAQVVSDTQYF.